This TCR beta chain derives from a study of blood T cell repertoires in COVID-19. Whole-study context: The United States, Italy and Spain provided the acute and convalescent COVID-19 samples. T cells, B-cell-depleted T cells, or PBMCs provided the cDNA or gDNA that served as material.

Sequencing was performed with immunoSEQ multiplex PCR; in TCRdb, only in-frame clones are kept and a portion is missing. In the table there are approximately 380,000 clones, more than 75% of which are singletons. Cohort 3 donors counted as recovered after two negative PCRs, clearance, or resolved symptoms. CDR3 size: 16 residues. Germline-derived CDR1 and CDR2 are MDHEN and SYDVKM. V was shortened by 5 bases and J by 8 bases, with 22 bases between the two germline ends. The J gene is TRBJ2-1, the V gene TRBV28; D might be TRBD1 (5 bases). Sequencing was performed on PBMCs or T cells enriched from blood (not recorded which). The receptor's source is a woman aged 18-29 years who had recovered from COVID-19. The CDR3 nucleotides read TGTGCCAGCAGTCTAGTCGGGCAGGGTAGAGGAGATGAGCAGTTCTTC. Its protein is CASSLVGQGRGDEQFF.